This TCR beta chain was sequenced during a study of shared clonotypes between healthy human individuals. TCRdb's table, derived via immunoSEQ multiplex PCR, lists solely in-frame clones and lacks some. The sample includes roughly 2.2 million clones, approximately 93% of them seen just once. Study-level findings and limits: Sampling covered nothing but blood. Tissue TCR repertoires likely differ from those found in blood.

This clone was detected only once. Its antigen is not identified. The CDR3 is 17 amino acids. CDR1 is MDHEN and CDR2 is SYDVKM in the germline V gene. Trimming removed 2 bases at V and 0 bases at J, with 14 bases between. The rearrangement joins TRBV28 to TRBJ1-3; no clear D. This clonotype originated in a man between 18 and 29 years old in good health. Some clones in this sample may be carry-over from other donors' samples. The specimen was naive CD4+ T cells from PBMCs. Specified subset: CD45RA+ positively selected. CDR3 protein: CASSLSAQSFSGNTIYF. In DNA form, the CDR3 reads TGTGCCAGCAGTTTAAGCGCACAGAGCTTCTCTGGAAACACCATATATTTT.